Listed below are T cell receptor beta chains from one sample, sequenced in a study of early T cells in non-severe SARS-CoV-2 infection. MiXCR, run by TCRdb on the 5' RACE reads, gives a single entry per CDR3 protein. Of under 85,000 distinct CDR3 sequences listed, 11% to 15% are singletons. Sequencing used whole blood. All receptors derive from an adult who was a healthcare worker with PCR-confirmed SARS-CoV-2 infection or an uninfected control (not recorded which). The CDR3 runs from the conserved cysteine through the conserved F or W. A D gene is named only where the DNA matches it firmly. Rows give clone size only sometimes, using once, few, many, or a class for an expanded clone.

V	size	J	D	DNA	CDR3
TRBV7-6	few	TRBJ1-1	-	TGTGCCAGCAGGGCGGCGAACACTGAAGCTTTCTTT	CASRAANTEAFF
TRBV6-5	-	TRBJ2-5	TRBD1	TGTGCCACCAAACCGGGACAGGTTCAAGAGACCCAGTACTTC	CATKPGQVQETQYF
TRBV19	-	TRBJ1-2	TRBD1	TGTGCCAGTAGTCCTTCAGGGGGCCAGGGAGGCTACACCTTC	CASSPSGGQGGYTF
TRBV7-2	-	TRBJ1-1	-	TGTGCCAGCAGCCGTCTAGGGCTCAGTCGGAACACTGAAGCTTTCTTT	CASSRLGLSRNTEAFF
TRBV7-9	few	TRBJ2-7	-	TGTGCCAGCACCTCCGTCGGGGAGAACTACTACGAGCAGTACTTC	CASTSVGENYYEQYF
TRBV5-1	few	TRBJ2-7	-	TGCGCCAGCAGCTGGGAGAGGGCCGTCGTTTACGAGCAGTACTTC	CASSWERAVVYEQYF
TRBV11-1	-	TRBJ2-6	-	TGTGCCAGCAGCTTGAGAGAGAAGCGCAGAAGCTCTGGGGCCAACGTCCTGACTTTC	CASSLREKRRSSGANVLTF
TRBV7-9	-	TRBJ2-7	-	TGTGCCAGCAGCTTAGCGACGGGGGCTAGCTCCTACGAGCAGTACTTC	CASSLATGASSYEQYF
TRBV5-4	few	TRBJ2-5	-	TGTGCCAGCAGCTTGCCTTCGGAGACCCAGTACTTC	CASSLPSETQYF
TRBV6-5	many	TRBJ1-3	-	TGTGCCAGCAGTTACTCGAGAGGGGTATCTGGAAACACCATATATTTT	CASSYSRGVSGNTIYF
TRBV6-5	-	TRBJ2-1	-	TGTGCCAGCAGTTATAGTCGGGGCAATGAGCAGTTCTTC	CASSYSRGNEQFF
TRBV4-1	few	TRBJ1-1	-	TGCGCCAGCAGCCAAGAGGCCGGAGTGGGGACTGAAGCTTTCTTT	CASSQEAGVGTEAFF
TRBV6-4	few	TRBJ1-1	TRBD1	TGTGCCAGCGAGGACAGGGTCGGTTGGCAAGCTTTCTTT	CASEDRVGWQAFF
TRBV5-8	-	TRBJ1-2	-	TGTGCCAGCAGCTTGATCGTCTCTGCCACCTTC	CASSLIVSATF
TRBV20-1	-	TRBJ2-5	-	TGCAGTGCTAGAGACCGTCGACCTTTAGCGGCAGAAGAGACCCAGTACTTC	CSARDRRPLAAEETQYF
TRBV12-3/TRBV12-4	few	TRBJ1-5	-	TGTGCCAGCAGTGCCGGGACTATGGGCCAGCCCCAGCATTTT	CASSAGTMGQPQHF
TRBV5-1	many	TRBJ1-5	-	TGCGCCAGCAGCGCCTCTGGCAGTTATAGCAATCAGCCCCAGCATTTT	CASSASGSYSNQPQHF
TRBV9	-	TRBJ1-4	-	TGTGCCAGCAGCGTAGGTAATGAAAAACTGTTTTTT	CASSVGNEKLFF
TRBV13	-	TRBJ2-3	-	TGTGCCAGCAGCTTGTATTGGACAGACGAATATAGCACAGATACGCAGTATTTT	CASSLYWTDEYSTDTQYF
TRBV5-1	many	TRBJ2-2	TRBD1	TGCGCCAGCAGCACCCGGACAGGGCACACCGGGGAGCTGTTTTTT	CASSTRTGHTGELFF
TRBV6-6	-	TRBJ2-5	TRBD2	TGTGCCAGCAGTCAAGCGGGGGTGGAGACCCAGTACTTC	CASSQAGVETQYF
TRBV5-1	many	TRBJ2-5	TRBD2	TGCGCCAGCAGCTTGTCGGGGGGCCAAGAGACCCAGTACTTC	CASSLSGGQETQYF
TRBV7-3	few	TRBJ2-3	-	TGTGCCAGCAGCTCCGGCGGGGTCCCTAGCACAGATACGCAGTATTTT	CASSSGGVPSTDTQYF
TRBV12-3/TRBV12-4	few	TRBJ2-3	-	TGTGCCAGCAGCCGGGACCTCTTCACAGATACGCAGTATTTT	CASSRDLFTDTQYF
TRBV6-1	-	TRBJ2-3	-	TGTGCCAGCAGTGAAGTAAGGCAGGGCACAGATACGCAGTATTTT	CASSEVRQGTDTQYF
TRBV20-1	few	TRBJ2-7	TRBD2	TGCAGTGCTAGGACTAGCGGAGCTTACGAGCAGTACTTC	CSARTSGAYEQYF
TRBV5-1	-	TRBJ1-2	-	TGCGCCAGCAGCCCTGACGGATTCTATGGCTACACCTTC	CASSPDGFYGYTF
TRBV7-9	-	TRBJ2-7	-	TGTGCCAGCAGCTTAGGTAAATCCTACGAGCAGTACTTC	CASSLGKSYEQYF
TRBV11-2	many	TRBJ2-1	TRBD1	TGTGCCAGCAGCTTGGACAGGGTCTCCTACAATGAGCAGTTCTTC	CASSLDRVSYNEQFF
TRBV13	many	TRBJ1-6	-	TGTGCCAGCAGCTTATCCCAGAGGGGACGGTATAATTCACCCCTCCACTTT	CASSLSQRGRYNSPLHF
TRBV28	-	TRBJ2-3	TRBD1	TGTGCCAGCAGTTACGGGACAGGGGAGACAGATACGCAGTATTTT	CASSYGTGETDTQYF
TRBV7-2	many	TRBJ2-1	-	TGTGCCAGCAGCTTAATGCGGGGCGGCAATTTGAATGAGCAGTTCTTC	CASSLMRGGNLNEQFF
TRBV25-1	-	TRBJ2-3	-	TGTGCCAGCAGTGCCGCAGATACGCAGTATTTT	CASSAADTQYF
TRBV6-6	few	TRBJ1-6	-	TGTGCCAGCAGTTACGCCAGCGGGCCGTTCCACTTT	CASSYASGPFHF
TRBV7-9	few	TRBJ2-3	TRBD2	TGTGCCAGCAGCCCGGGACTAGCGGGGGATCGAGGGCCGCAGTATTTT	CASSPGLAGDRGPQYF
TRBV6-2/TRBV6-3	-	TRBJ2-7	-	TGTGCCAGCAGTTACCTATACGAGCAGTACTTC	CASSYLYEQYF
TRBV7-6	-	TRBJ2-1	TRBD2	TGTGCCAGCAGCTTAGGGCGGGGGGGAAACAATGAGCAGTTCTTC	CASSLGRGGNNEQFF
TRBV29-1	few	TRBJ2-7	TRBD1	TGCAGCGTTGCCCCGGGACAGGGCTACGAGCAGTACTTC	CSVAPGQGYEQYF
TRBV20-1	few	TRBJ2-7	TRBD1	TGCAGTGCTAGAGGAGGACCGGGACAGGCGGGCGAGCAGTACTTC	CSARGGPGQAGEQYF
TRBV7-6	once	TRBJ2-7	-	TGTGCCAGCAGCTTAATTAAGGGGGGCGAGCAGTACTTC	CASSLIKGGEQYF
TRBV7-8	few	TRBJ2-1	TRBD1	TGTGCCAGCAGTCCCAGGGGGATCGGCAATGAGCAGTTCTTC	CASSPRGIGNEQFF
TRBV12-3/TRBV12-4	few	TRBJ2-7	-	TGTGCCAGCAGTTTATTGGGAGCCGGCGAGCAGTACTTC	CASSLLGAGEQYF
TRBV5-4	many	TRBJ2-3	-	TGTGCCAGCAGCCCGTCATGGGCGACAGATACGCAGTATTTT	CASSPSWATDTQYF
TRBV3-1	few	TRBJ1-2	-	TGTGCCAGCAGCCAAGAGCCCGGACCCTATGGCTACACCTTC	CASSQEPGPYGYTF
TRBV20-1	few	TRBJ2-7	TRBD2	TGCAGTGCAGCTTGGGGACTAGCTGACGAGCAGTACTTC	CSAAWGLADEQYF
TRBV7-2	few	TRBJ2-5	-	TGTGCCAGCAGCTTAGATCGCTATCAGACCCAGTACTTC	CASSLDRYQTQYF
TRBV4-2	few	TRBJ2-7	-	TGTGCCAGCAGCCGCAGTCACGACAGCAACTACGAGCAGTACTTC	CASSRSHDSNYEQYF
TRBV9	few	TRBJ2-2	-	TGTGCCAGCAGCGTAGGTGGTAAGAACACCGGGGAGCTGTTTTTT	CASSVGGKNTGELFF
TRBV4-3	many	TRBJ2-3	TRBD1	TGCGCCAGCAGCCAGGGACAACAGGGGGCTGGCACAGATACGCAGTATTTT	CASSQGQQGAGTDTQYF
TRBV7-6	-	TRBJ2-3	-	TGTGCCAGCAGCTTAGCATCAGGGACCGGCGCAGATACGCAGTATTTT	CASSLASGTGADTQYF
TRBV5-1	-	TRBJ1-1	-	TGCGCCAGCAGCCTGTATCCGGGAAGGGCTGAAGCTTTCTTT	CASSLYPGRAEAFF
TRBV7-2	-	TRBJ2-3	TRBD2	TGTGCCAGCAGCTCAGGGACTAGCGGGGTAACAGATACGCAGTATTTT	CASSSGTSGVTDTQYF
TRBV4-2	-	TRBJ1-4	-	TGTGCCAGCAGCCAATCGTCGGGCGAAAAACTGTTTTTT	CASSQSSGEKLFF
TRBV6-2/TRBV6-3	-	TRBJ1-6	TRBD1	TGTGCCAGCAGTTACCTTTTTCCCGGGACAGGGGAATCACCCCTCCACTTT	CASSYLFPGTGESPLHF
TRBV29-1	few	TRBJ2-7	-	TGCAGCGTTTCCCCTCCCGGGGGCCCAAGCTCCTACGAGCAGTACTTC	CSVSPPGGPSSYEQYF
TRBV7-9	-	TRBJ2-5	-	TGTGCCAGCAGCCGGAGTGGGGGTGGAACCCAGTACTTC	CASSRSGGGTQYF